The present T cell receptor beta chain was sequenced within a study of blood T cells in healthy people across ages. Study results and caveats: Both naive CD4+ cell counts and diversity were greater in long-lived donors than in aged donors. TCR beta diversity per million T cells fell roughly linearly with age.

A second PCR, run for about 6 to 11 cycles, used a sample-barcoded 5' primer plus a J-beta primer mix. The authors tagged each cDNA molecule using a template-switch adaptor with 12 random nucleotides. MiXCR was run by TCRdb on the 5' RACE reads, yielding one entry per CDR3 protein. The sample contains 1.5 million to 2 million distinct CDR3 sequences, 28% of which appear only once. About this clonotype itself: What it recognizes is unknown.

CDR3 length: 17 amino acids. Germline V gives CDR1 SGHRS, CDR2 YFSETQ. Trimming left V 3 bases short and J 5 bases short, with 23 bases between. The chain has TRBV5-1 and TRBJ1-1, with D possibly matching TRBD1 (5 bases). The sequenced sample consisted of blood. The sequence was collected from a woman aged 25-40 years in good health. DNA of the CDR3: TGCGCCAGCAGCTCGGACACCGCCGTAAGTTTGCGGACTGAAGCTTTCTTT. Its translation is CASSSDTAVSLRTEAFF.